This T cell receptor beta chain was documented in a study of blood T cell repertoires in COVID-19. Background on the study: Acute-phase and convalescent COVID-19 samples originated in the United States, Italy and Spain.

Participants' own reports of clinical history determined their cohort assignment. The method was immunoSEQ multiplex PCR; TCRdb's version includes in-frame clones alone and lacks a portion of them. This table has about 320,000 clones, nearly 90% appearing once. For this clone: A junction end diverges from the germline sequence, so it may reflect a read error.

The CDR3 is made up of 15 amino acids. Looked up from germline, CDR1 is SGHRS and CDR2 is YFSETQ. This TCR came from a woman aged 25 to 39 who had recovered from COVID-19. The chain carries TRBV5-1 and TRBJ1-1; D is unresolved. The material sequenced was PBMCs or T cells enriched from blood (not recorded which). DNA for the CDR3: TGCGCCAACAGCCCCACGACAACCCCGAACACTGAAGCTTTCTTT. Amino acid sequence: CANSPTTTPNTEAFF.